In this sample, the clone carrying this TCR beta chain turned up once. Study members were between roughly 18 and 100 years old and lived in approximately 25 US regions. Sequenced by immunoSEQ multiplex PCR; TCRdb stores in-frame clones only, minus some. The table has a few hundred thousand clones, roughly 85% seen once. The data originate from a study of blood T cell repertoires in COVID-19. Overall study context: There were acute and convalescent COVID-19 samples, and they came from the United States, Italy and Spain.

The clonotype was recovered from a woman between 50 and 59 years old who had been exposed to COVID-19. Sample: PBMCs or T cells enriched from blood (not recorded which).

CDR3 bases: TGTGCCAGCAGCGACTCGGGGTACGAGCAGTACTTC. Translating gives CASSDSGYEQYF. The gene calls are TRBV7-3 and TRBJ2-7; the D gene is possibly TRBD2 (5 bases). This CDR3 has 12 amino acids. Germline CDR1 SGHTA, CDR2 FQGTGA. The germline V and J ends were trimmed by 5 bases and 4 bases, with 9 bases remaining between them.